This TCR beta chain was sequenced during a study of T cell repertoires in cytomegalovirus infection. The CDR3 covers 15 residues. With 4 bases removed from V and 7 bases from J, the gap between germline ends came to 19 bases. Looked up from germline, CDR1 is LGHNA and CDR2 is YSLEER. A single record per CDR3 protein comes from TCRdb applying MiXCR to the reads. The repertoire has some 700,000 distinct CDR3 sequences, around 31% of them found once; the top ten carry about 20%. This clonotype was seen a few times. Its target is not known. This specimen was cultured PBMCs, taken from culture after CMV antigen stimulation. The chain couples TRBV4-3 to TRBJ1-2; no firm D call. This clonotype was sampled from a human donor in good health (CMV status not recorded). Some clones in this sample may be carry-over from other donors' samples. This chain's CDR3 is CASSPYREGRAGYTF. CDR3 coding DNA: TGCGCCAGCAGCCCATATCGGGAAGGGAGGGCTGGCTACACCTTC.